This TCR beta chain is drawn from a study of sequential checkpoint blockade in melanoma. Study-wide context: Arm A got nivolumab then ipilimumab; arm B the reverse, 1:1.

Data came from immunoSEQ multiplex PCR; TCRdb stores just in-frame clones and leaves some out. Altogether about 22,000 clones are present, around 80% being singletons, with the ten largest covering about 27%. CDR1 MNHEY and CDR2 SMNVEV come from the germline V gene (reference sequence). There are 13 residues in the CDR3. Between the trimmed V and J ends, which lost 11 bases and 7 bases, there was a span of 21 bases. Treatment specified: randomized to nivolumab then ipilimumab (arm A) or the reverse (arm B). This clonotype was sampled from a human donor with melanoma. Here the sequenced sample was CD8+ T cells sorted from blood (inferred from file names), taken from a patient given nivolumab and ipilimumab in sequence. The chain couples TRBV27 to TRBJ2-7; possible D gene TRBD2, 6 bases. CDR3 sequence (DNA): TGTGCCGCCGGAGGGCTTGGCCTACGAGAGCAGTACTTC. The encoded protein is CAAGGLGLREQYF.